This TCR beta chain was captured in a study of early T cells in non-severe SARS-CoV-2 infection. CDR3 length equals 14 residues. The germline V and J ends were trimmed by 6 bases and 5 bases, with 15 bases remaining between them. Attached unique molecular identifiers marked individual cDNA molecules. MiXCR, applied by TCRdb to the 5' RACE reads, yields one record per CDR3 protein. The top ten hold approximately 8% of the sample, which has tens of thousands of distinct CDR3 sequences, 8.5% to 12% seen once. This clonotype was found a few times. Sample: whole blood, taken at baseline. The rearrangement links TRBV12-3 or TRBV12-4 to TRBJ2-3; the D gene could be TRBD1 or TRBD2 (5 bases each). The receptor comes from an adult who was a healthcare worker with PCR-confirmed SARS-CoV-2 infection or an uninfected control (not recorded which). DNA for the CDR3: TGTGCCAGCAGCCTTACGACTGGGGGAGATACGCAGTATTTT. It codes for CASSLTTGGDTQYF.